These T cell receptor beta chains were read from a single sample in a study of early T cells in non-severe SARS-CoV-2 infection. From the 5' RACE reads, TCRdb called clonotypes with MiXCR, one entry per CDR3 protein. The sample comprises over 95,000 distinct CDR3 sequences, 16% of which are singletons, and roughly 1.3% rests with the top ten. The sample comprised whole blood. These receptors were obtained from an adult who was a healthcare worker with PCR-confirmed SARS-CoV-2 infection or an uninfected control (not recorded which). Each CDR3 is given with its conserved first and last residue. The order of the fields is J gene, V gene, CDR3 protein.

TRBJ2-1 TRBV28 CASSPGTSGTPNEQFF
TRBJ2-3 TRBV6-5 CASSYRLEGTDTQYF
TRBJ2-7 TRBV12-3/TRBV12-4 CASSDHRREQYF
TRBJ1-2 TRBV5-1 CASSLGTVDGYTF
TRBJ1-5 TRBV5-1 CASSSNPVTGSNQPQHF
TRBJ1-2 TRBV20-1 CSARQGLNYGYTF
TRBJ2-7 TRBV6-1 CASSEKGYEQYF
TRBJ2-7 TRBV4-1 CASSHPGGAYEQYF
TRBJ1-1 TRBV2 CASRAQHNTEAFF
TRBJ1-1 TRBV7-9 CASSAGPRATEAFF
TRBJ2-1 TRBV28 CASSLLTSGRAGSYNEQFF
TRBJ2-1 TRBV28 CASILGGLTYNEQFF
TRBJ1-1 TRBV20-1 CSAAQGTNTEAFF
TRBJ2-3 TRBV7-2 CAKRVQDTQYF
TRBJ1-1 TRBV27 CASGKLNTEAFF
TRBJ2-7 TRBV7-2 CASSLGVLTPYEQYF
TRBJ1-1 TRBV30 CAWSVQRDTEAFF
TRBJ2-1 TRBV5-1 CASTASHRGNEQFF
TRBJ2-3 TRBV19 CASGSGLGRADTQYF
TRBJ2-7 TRBV11-2 CASRRPGLETSEQYF
TRBJ2-3 TRBV12-3/TRBV12-4 CASSLAHTDTQYF
TRBJ1-1 TRBV12-3/TRBV12-4 CASSLSLGGSEAFF
TRBJ2-1 TRBV10-3 CAISESLTGTEQFF
TRBJ2-1 TRBV30 CAWRGIARANEQFF
TRBJ2-1 TRBV28 CASSSLEGTSGGNEQFF
TRBJ2-3 TRBV5-1 CASSSSQTSASGTDTQYF
TRBJ2-2 TRBV27 CASSPRTSGSPSTGELFF
TRBJ2-3 TRBV4-3 CASSPLAGGPLGTDTQYF
TRBJ1-2 TRBV28 CASSLNEAGYTF
TRBJ1-4 TRBV7-9 CASSQLGQIDEKLFF
TRBJ2-3 TRBV28 CASSFLGLTGTTDTQYF
TRBJ1-5 TRBV12-5 CASGLTPGQGPNQPQHF
TRBJ2-1 TRBV7-2 CASSPYEVLKEQFF
TRBJ2-1 TRBV6-2/TRBV6-3 CASSYSASGSYNEQFF
TRBJ2-1 TRBV19 CASSRGVVATYNEQFF
TRBJ2-2 TRBV12-3/TRBV12-4 CASRSLTGGTGELFF
TRBJ1-2 TRBV5-1 CASRHPQGADYGYTF
TRBJ2-1 TRBV20-1 CSVPSPAGGHNEQFF
TRBJ2-2 TRBV5-1 CASSIQDTGELFF
TRBJ2-7 TRBV29-1 CSVRLRDSYEQYF
TRBJ2-1 TRBV5-1 CASSLGLAGAGEQFF
TRBJ2-2 TRBV20-1 CSAPTINTGELFF
TRBJ2-7 TRBV28 CASSSSAAGTVDYEQYF
TRBJ2-2 TRBV5-5 CASSLRPGSNTGELFF
TRBJ1-5 TRBV28 CASSFPDQPQHF
TRBJ2-1 TRBV10-1 CASSESALGGPSYNEQFF
TRBJ2-7 TRBV7-2 CASSLGSSGTYEQYF
TRBJ1-5 TRBV29-1 CSVGVGSQPQHF
TRBJ2-2 TRBV29-1 CSVEGATSGNTGELFF
TRBJ1-2 TRBV5-8 CASSADGYTF
TRBJ1-3 TRBV11-2 CASSIPPGATGNTIYF
TRBJ2-5 TRBV10-2 CASSDSQETQYF
TRBJ2-3 TRBV18 CASSPADTQYF
TRBJ1-2 TRBV7-2 CASSLVIGGYTF